This T cell receptor (beta chain) was captured by sequencing in a study of blood T cell repertoires in COVID-19 (TCRdb year 2020). Turning to the overall study: Samples covering the acute and convalescent phases of COVID-19 were provided by collaborators in the United States, Italy and Spain. The material from the prospective study consisted of cDNA or gDNA derived from T cells, B-cell-depleted T cells, or PBMCs. The dataset comprised deeply sampled blood TCRbeta repertoires from subjects exposed to, actively infected with, or recovered from COVID-19. The repertoires were made available in a free public database intended to serve as a resource for research on the immune response to SARS-CoV-2. The samples were drawn from the first 160 participants of the ongoing ImmuneRACE study and from under 1,500 subjects provided by 6 global collaborators. A de-identified subject ID, COVID-19 status, age in years and sex were almost always included in the sample metadata. HLA class I and class II types, where available, came from metadata supplied by the sample provider rather than from assay-based typing.

In the case of this clone: What this receptor recognizes is not known. It has no much larger one-base neighbor in the sample; base qualities were not kept.

Paper-wide results and their limitations: The quantity of clinical and demographic metadata differed by source and by participant and was supplied without curation.

The immunoSEQ Assay, a bias-controlled multiplex PCR, was used to amplify TCRbeta CDR3 regions from genomic DNA. On the authors' methods: Nucleated cell counts per sample were estimated from amplification of reference gene primers within the assay. Sequence reads were collapsed and filtered to measure the absolute abundance of every unique TCRbeta CDR3 rearrangement. Productive Simpson clonality was computed per sample as the square root of Simpson's diversity index over productive rearrangements. The table was pulled from immuneACCESS by TCRdb, which kept in-frame rearrangements only. Such tables lose some clones; where checked, under half of the loss comes from unresolved V genes, and the rest has no known cause. V and J calls and clone size are copied from that table; D and trimming were computed from the DNA. This sample lists tens of thousands of clones; 92% were detected once. The ten largest clones add up to roughly 9.4% of the sample.

The germline V gene provides CDR1 SGHVS and CDR2 FQNEAQ. V is pruned by 4 bases and J by 0 bases, leaving 6 bases of the junction without a gene match. Inclusive of the bounding cysteine and phenylalanine, the CDR3 is 16 residues long. The read is trimmed to its CDR3 DNA, 48 bases read in frame from base 1. Whole blood was collected in K2EDTA tubes by collaborating institutions according to the institutions' own protocols. For TCRbeta analysis, collaborator samples were shipped as frozen whole blood, as isolated PBMCs, or as DNA extracted from either sample type. The sequenced sample consisted of peripheral blood. The chain uses TRBV7-8 and TRBJ2-1, with 7 central nucleotides matching TRBD1. The clonotype comes from a man aged 45-65 years with active COVID-19. The nucleotides are TGTGCCAGCAGCTCTGGACAGGTTCGCTCCTACAATGAGCAGTTCTTC. It encodes CASSSGQVRSYNEQFF.